These 22 T cell receptor beta chains came from one sample sequenced in a study of tumor and adjacent non-tumor tissue in lung cancer. A modified ARM-PCR protocol with three rounds of nested PCR amplified TCRbeta. TCRdb ran MiXCR on the multiplex PCR reads and lists one entry per CDR3 protein. The sample lists 100,000 or so distinct CDR3 sequences, approximately 60% occurring once. No cell sorting was done before RNA was extracted from the tissue. More than 3 cm separated this lung sample from the edge of the tumor. The sequencing input was distant non-tumor lung tissue. Receptor source: a man aged 25 to 45 with non-small cell lung cancer.

The V gene is TRBV6-4, the J gene TRBJ1-6; D gene ambiguous. Trimming cost V 3 bases and J 0 bases, with 3 bases left between them. Looked up from germline, CDR1 is MRHNA and CDR2 is SNTAGT. The CDR3 loop spans 14 amino acids. CDR3 sequence reads: CASSESSYNSPLHF. CDR3 bases: TGTGCCAGCAGTGAAAGCTCCTATAATTCACCCCTCCACTTT.

This clonotype was detected many times. The V and J genes are TRBV5-1 and TRBJ2-7; D possibly uses TRBD1 or TRBD2 (5 bases each). CDR3 length: 15 amino acids. Looked up from germline, CDR1 is SGHRS and CDR2 is YFSETQ. Trimming shortened V by 4 bases and J by 0 bases, and 14 bases separated the two germline ends. The CDR3 protein is CASSVSPGSSYEQYF. The CDR3 DNA is TGCGCCAGCAGCGTGAGTCCAGGGAGCTCCTACGAGCAGTACTTC.

Concerning this clonotype itself: A much larger clone lies a single base off, so this may be a read error. The chain joins TRBV5-1 to TRBJ2-1; D possibly uses TRBD1 or TRBD2 (5 bases each). This CDR3 contains 18 residues. The germline gives CDR1 SGHRS, CDR2 YFSETQ. The CDR3 DNA sequence: TGCGCCAGCAGCTTGGGGATTGGGGCGGGTCCATCCTACTATGAGCAGTTCTTC. It translates to CASSLGIGAGPSYYEQFF.

The rearrangement uses TRBV6-6 and TRBJ1-3, with D maybe TRBD1 (5 bases). CDR3 size: 16 residues. Germline CDR1 reads MNHNY; CDR2 reads SVGAGI (reference sequence). Trimming removed 2 bases from V and 2 bases from J, with 13 bases in between. CDR3 loop: CASSYTDSDTGNTIYF. CDR3 sequence (DNA): TGTGCCAGCAGTTACACCGACAGTGACACTGGAAACACCATATATTTT.

On this clonotype itself: It is likely a read error, because the conserved phenylalanine at the end of the CDR3 is missing. V is TRBV6-2 or TRBV6-3 and J is TRBJ2-1; D unclear. Trimming removed 4 bases from V and 2 bases from J, with 15 bases in between. Germline values: CDR1 MNHEY, CDR2 SVGEGT. The CDR3 loop spans 16 amino acids. CDR3: CASSSAGGRTYNEQFL. The CDR3 DNA sequence: TGTGCCAGCAGTTCGGCCGGTGGCAGGACCTACAATGAGCAGTTCCTC.

Points on this clonotype: One end of the junction does not line up with germline, which may come from a read error. V and J are TRBV11-1 and TRBJ2-4; tentatively, D is TRBD1 or TRBD2 (5 bases each). In germline, CDR1 is SGHAT, CDR2 FQDESV (reference sequence). The CDR3 runs 16 residues. CDR3 coding DNA: TGTACCAGCACCCACTCAGGCAGGGAGACCAAAAACAGTCAGTACTTC. This sequence encodes CTSTHSGRETKNSQYF.

The rearrangement uses TRBV11-2 and TRBJ2-3; 10 nucleotides align to TRBD2. V trimming: 5 bases; J trimming: 5 bases; junction bases outside the gene matches: 7. This CDR3 comprises 15 residues. From germline, CDR1 is SGHAT and CDR2 FQNNGV. This CDR3 reads CASSASGGAIDTQYF. CDR3 nucleotides: TGTGCCAGCAGCGCTAGCGGGGGAGCCATAGATACGCAGTATTTT.

As for this clonotype: Compared with germline, one end of the junction differs, possibly owing to a read error. The rearrangement joins TRBV4-3 to TRBJ1-2; D perhaps matches TRBD1 (6 bases). The CDR3 covers 16 residues. Germline V gene data show CDR1 as LGHNA and CDR2 as YSLEER. CDR3 sequence reads: CTSNQGRFWTEYGYTF. The CDR3 bases are TGCACCAGCAACCAAGGAAGGTTTTGGACAGAATATGGCTACACCTTC.

Notes on this clonotype: Here the CDR3 omits its conserved ending phenylalanine or tryptophan, so a read error is the likely source. No DNA is shown, since the ends of the CDR3 on it are uncertain; the CDR3 is the one TCRdb lists. The genes are TRBV20-1 and TRBJ2-1; TRBD2 reflects the table's D call only, with no check against the DNA. Germline V gene lookup returns CDR1 DFQATT and CDR2 SNEGSKA (reference sequence). The CDR3 is made up of 13 amino acids, end residues included. This chain's CDR3 is CSAERESYNERFI.

About this clonotype: This may stem from a read error, because a much larger clone lies one nucleotide away. The rearrangement links TRBV11-2 to TRBJ2-1, with D possibly TRBD2 on 6 matching bases. The germline CDR1 and CDR2 sequences are SGHAT and FQNNGV. V was clipped by 6 bases and J by 8 bases, with 23 bases between them. The CDR3 is made up of 16 amino acids. CDR3: CASSSCMAWGEDEQFF. The CDR3, as DNA: TGTGCCAGCAGTTCGTGCATGGCTTGGGGGGAAGATGAGCAGTTCTTC.

This clonotype appeared many times. The CDR3 nucleotides read TGTGCCAGCAGCCCCCAAGGGGCCGACACCGGGGAGCTGTTTTTT. Residues: CASSPQGADTGELFF. The chain couples TRBV4-2 to TRBJ2-2; D might be TRBD1 (5 bases). The germline V gene has CDR1 LGHNA and CDR2 YNFKEQ. The V and J ends lost 4 bases and 3 bases respectively, with 12 bases between them. The CDR3 loop spans 15 amino acids.

As DNA, the CDR3 is TGCAGCCATGAAGGGGCGGGGAACACCGGGGAGCTGTTTTTT. Amino acids: CSHEGAGNTGELFF. The gene calls are TRBV29-1 and TRBJ2-2, with D possibly called TRBD1 or TRBD2 (5 bases each). The germline gives CDR1 SQVTM, CDR2 ANQGSEA. Between the trimmed V and J ends, which lost 8 bases and 1 base, there was a span of 14 bases. The CDR3 is made up of 14 amino acids.

Note on this clonotype: Germline is not matched at one junction end, which may reflect a read error. The gene calls are TRBV11-1 and TRBJ2-5, with 13 bases lining up with TRBD2. This CDR3 is 18 amino acids long. From germline, CDR1 is SGHAT and CDR2 FQDESV (reference sequence). The CDR3 coding sequence is TGCGCCAGCAGCCCGGCACTAGCGGGAGGGTCATGGCAAGAGACCCAGTACTTC. Its translation: CASSPALAGGSWQETQYF.

This clonotype was detected a few times. The junction does not match germline at one end; this may be a read error. V gene TRBV28 combines with J gene TRBJ2-3; 9 positions agree with TRBD1. The CDR3 loop spans 15 amino acids. CDR1 is MDHEN and CDR2 is SYDVKM in the germline V gene. Written as DNA, the CDR3 is TGTGTCAGCAGTTCCCCACAGGGGGCCACAGATACGCAGTATTTT. As protein: CVSSSPQGATDTQYF.

A note on this clonotype: With a much larger clone just one base away, this may be a read error. The gene calls are TRBV5-6 and TRBJ1-2; D is undetermined. V was pared by 0 bases and J by 0 bases, with 6 bases between. The CDR3 runs to 14 residues. Germline loops: CDR1 SGHDT, CDR2 YYEEEE. The CDR3 here is CASSLETANYGYTF. DNA of the CDR3: TGTGCCAGCAGCTTGGAGACGGCTAACTATGGCTACACCTTC.

On this clonotype: At one of its ends the junction is not consistent with the germline gene, which may arise from a read error. The gene calls are TRBV11-2 and TRBJ2-1; D may be TRBD2 (5 bases). Germline V gene data show CDR1 as SGHAT and CDR2 as FQNNGV. The CDR3 is 14 residues long. DNA for the CDR3: TGTGCCAGCAGTGAGGGCCTCTCCTACAATGAGCTGTTCTTC. It yields the protein CASSEGLSYNELFF.

J is TRBJ2-3 and V is TRBV20-1; 10 positions match TRBD2. The CDR3 extends over 15 amino acids. Trimming removed 3 bases from V and 4 bases from J; junction bases left unmatched: 7. CDR1 is DFQATT, CDR2 SNEGSKA, per germline (reference sequence). CDR3 DNA: TGCAGTGCTAGGGCAGCGGGAGGGCTGGCAGATACGCAGTATTTT. Translation: CSARAAGGLADTQYF.

The chain employs TRBV6-5 and TRBJ2-1; no firm D call. From germline, CDR1 is MNHEY and CDR2 SVGAGI. Trimming left V 7 bases short and J 3 bases short, with 16 bases between. This CDR3 region has 15 residues. The CDR3 sequence is CASNLGTADYNEQFF. In DNA form, the CDR3 reads TGTGCCAGCAATCTCGGCACAGCCGACTACAATGAGCAGTTCTTC.

Note on this clonotype: Possible read error: a much larger clone is one base away. V and J are TRBV29-1 and TRBJ2-6; TRBD2 is a possible D gene (6 bases). Looked up from germline, CDR1 is SQVTM and CDR2 is ANQGSEA. The CDR3 runs 14 residues. V lost 8 bases to trimming and J lost 0 bases, with 11 bases between them. CDR3 residues: CSIGTASGANVLTF. CDR3 nucleotide sequence: TGCAGCATCGGGACTGCCTCTGGGGCCAACGTCCTGACTTTC.

This clonotype was found many times. The CDR3 bases are TGCAGCGTTGAAGACAGGACTGGAAACACCATATATTTT. It yields the protein CSVEDRTGNTIYF. This chain links TRBV29-1 with TRBJ1-3; no firm D call. This CDR3 comprises 13 residues. Deletions cut 0 bases from V and 2 bases from J, with 5 bases between. Germline V lookup: CDR1 SQVTM, CDR2 ANQGSEA.

In its sample, this clonotype was seen many times. The genes are TRBV20-1 and TRBJ1-3, with 7 bases matching TRBD1. Germline V gene lookup returns CDR1 DFQATT and CDR2 SNEGSKA (reference sequence). The CDR3 covers 13 residues. With V trimmed by 2 bases and J by 2 bases, 0 bases remained unmatched. The CDR3 sequence: CSARQGAGNTIYF. In DNA, the CDR3 is TGCAGTGCTAGACAGGGGGCTGGAAACACCATATATTTT.

As to this clonotype: A junction end diverges from the germline sequence, so it may reflect a read error. The chain joins TRBV28 to TRBJ2-7; 8 positions agree with TRBD2. The germline V gene has CDR1 MDHEN and CDR2 SYDVKM. The CDR3 runs 16 residues. The CDR3, as DNA: TGTGCCAACAGTTTAGGGCTCGGGACTAGTGGCCACAAGCAGTACTTC. Amino acid sequence: CANSLGLGTSGHKQYF.